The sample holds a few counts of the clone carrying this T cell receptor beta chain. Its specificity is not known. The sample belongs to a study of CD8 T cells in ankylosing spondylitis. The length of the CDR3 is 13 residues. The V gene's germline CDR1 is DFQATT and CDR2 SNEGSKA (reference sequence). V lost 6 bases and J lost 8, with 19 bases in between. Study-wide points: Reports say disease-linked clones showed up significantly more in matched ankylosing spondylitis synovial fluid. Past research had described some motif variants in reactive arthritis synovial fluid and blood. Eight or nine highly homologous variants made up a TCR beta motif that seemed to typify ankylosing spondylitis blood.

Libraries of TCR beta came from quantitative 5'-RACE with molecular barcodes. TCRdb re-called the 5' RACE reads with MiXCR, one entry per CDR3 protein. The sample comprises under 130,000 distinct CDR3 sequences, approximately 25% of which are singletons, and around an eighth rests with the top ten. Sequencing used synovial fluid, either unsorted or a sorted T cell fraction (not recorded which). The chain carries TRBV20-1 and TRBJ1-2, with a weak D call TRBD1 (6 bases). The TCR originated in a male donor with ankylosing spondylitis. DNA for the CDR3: TGCAGTGCATGGGACAACTCCCTTTTAGGCTACACCTTC. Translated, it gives CSAWDNSLLGYTF.